This TCR beta chain was documented in a study of T cell changes during pregnancy in multiple sclerosis. The V end was cut by 1 base, the J end by 3 bases, with 10 bases between. This CDR3 spans 14 amino acids. From germline, CDR1 is LNHNV and CDR2 YYDKDF (reference sequence). TCRdb keeps only in-frame clones here, not all; method: immunoSEQ multiplex PCR. Of approximately 100,000 clones listed, approximately 89% are singletons. This TCR came from a female donor with multiple sclerosis, enrolled in a pregnancy study. The chain recombines TRBV15 with TRBJ2-7; tentative D call: TRBD1 (6 bases). The specimen comprised peripheral blood, sampled after pregnancy. The CDR3 region is CATSRGGQIYEQYF. The CDR3 nucleotides are TGTGCCACCAGCAGAGGCGGACAGATCTACGAGCAGTACTTC.